The rows below give T cell receptor beta chains drawn from one sample of a study of blood T cell repertoires in COVID-19. Using immunoSEQ multiplex PCR, the repertoire was profiled, and TCRdb retains in-frame clones only, with some absent. The sample contains around 130,000 clones, over 70% of which appear only once. The specimen sequenced was peripheral blood. Receptors originate from a man aged 55 to 70 with active or convalescent COVID-19. Both conserved end residues are part of each CDR3. The order of the fields is clone size, D gene, CDR3 length, V gene, J gene, CDR3 protein, CDR3 DNA. A D gene is named only where the DNA matches it firmly. Clone size appears in some rows only: once, few, many, or a class for an expanded clone.

>-|TRBD1|15|TRBV2|TRBJ1-4
CASSGEGAIGGKLFF
TGTGCCAGCAGTGGAGAGGGGGCTATAGGAGGAAAACTGTTTTTT
>-|-|16|TRBV19|TRBJ1-6
CASSSGGGESNSPLHF
TGTGCCAGTAGCTCCGGGGGGGGTGAAAGTAATTCACCCCTCCACTTT
>-|TRBD1|19|TRBV24-1|TRBJ2-6
CATSGWSGQGYSGANVLTF
TGTGCCACCAGTGGATGGTCCGGACAGGGGTACTCTGGGGCCAACGTCCTGACTTTC
>-|TRBD2|17|TRBV5-4|TRBJ2-7
CASSLSILAGVSYEQYF
TGTGCCAGCAGCTTGTCCATACTAGCGGGAGTTTCCTACGAGCAGTACTTC
>-|TRBD1|16|TRBV5-1|TRBJ2-5
CASSTGGGFWIETQYF
TGCGCCAGCAGCACAGGGGGCGGGTTTTGGATTGAGACCCAGTACTTC
>-|-|15|TRBV7-9|TRBJ2-3
CASSLGVAGTDTQYF
TGTGCCAGCAGCTTAGGAGTAGCGGGCACAGATACGCAGTATTTT
>-|-|13|TRBV19|TRBJ1-1
CASSIDPRAEAFF
TGTGCCAGTAGTATAGATCCTCGCGCTGAAGCTTTCTTT
>-|-|15|TRBV19|TRBJ1-2
CASSMGLIVNYGYTF
TGTGCCAGTAGTATGGGACTGATCGTAAACTATGGCTACACCTTC
>-|-|14|TRBV5-4|TRBJ2-7
CASSLSESSYEQYF
TGTGCCAGCAGCTTGTCGGAGAGCTCCTACGAGCAGTACTTC
>once|TRBD1|16|TRBV5-4|TRBJ2-5
CASSTPRTGGIETQYF
TGTGCCAGCAGCACCCCGCGGACAGGGGGTATAGAGACCCAGTACTTC
>-|-|16|TRBV5-1|TRBJ2-7
CASSLDRGFGLYEQYF
TGCGCCAGCAGCTTGGATCGGGGGTTTGGTCTCTACGAGCAGTACTTC
>-|TRBD1|15|TRBV5-1|TRBJ2-7
CASSLEGTGAHEQYF
TGCGCCAGCAGCTTGGAGGGGACAGGTGCTCATGAGCAGTACTTC
>-|TRBD2|15|TRBV19|TRBJ2-1
CASSIMGLVYNEQFF
TGTGCCAGTAGTATAATGGGACTAGTATACAATGAGCAGTTCTTC
>-|-|16|TRBV3-1/TRBV3-2|TRBJ2-2
CASSQRTGGGTGELFF
TGTGCCAGCAGCCAACGCACAGGGGGAGGGACCGGGGAGCTGTTTTTT
>once|-|17|TRBV5-1|TRBJ2-1
CASSLAPGAGSRNEQFF
TGCGCCAGCAGCTTGGCCCCAGGGGCAGGGTCGCGGAATGAGCAGTTCTTC
>-|TRBD1|14|TRBV6-5|TRBJ1-2
CASSYAQGAGGYTF
TGTGCCAGCAGTTACGCCCAGGGGGCGGGGGGCTACACCTTC
>-|-|16|TRBV4-1|TRBJ2-1
CASSRNSGGLYNEQFF
TGCGCCAGCAGCCGGAACAGCGGCGGCCTCTACAATGAGCAGTTCTTC
>-|-|15|TRBV24-1|TRBJ2-7
CATSDDRRGRNEQYF
TGTGCCACCAGTGATGACCGTCGGGGTCGCAACGAGCAGTACTTC
>-|-|11|TRBV29-1|TRBJ2-3
CSVDEAGRQYF
TGCAGCGTTGATGAAGCAGGGCGGCAGTATTTT
>once|TRBD2|15|TRBV24-1|TRBJ2-7
CATSDGLAGDYEQYF
TGTGCCACCAGTGATGGGCTAGCGGGAGACTACGAGCAGTACTTC
>-|TRBD2|18|TRBV2|TRBJ2-1
CASSEDPVASGTYNEQFF
TGTGCCAGCAGTGAAGACCCAGTGGCTAGCGGGACCTACAATGAGCAGTTCTTC
>-|-|16|TRBV6-7|TRBJ2-4
CASSYLEAGAKNIQYF
TGTGCCAGCAGTTACCTCGAGGCGGGAGCCAAAAACATTCAGTACTTC
>-|-|14|TRBV10-3|TRBJ1-5
CAISEGGINQPQHF
TGTGCCATCAGTGAGGGAGGTATTAATCAGCCCCAGCATTTT
>-|TRBD2|15|TRBV7-2|TRBJ2-3
CASRNLAGRTDTQYF
TGTGCCAGCAGGAATCTAGCGGGAAGGACAGATACGCAGTATTTT
>-|-|16|TRBV5-1|TRBJ2-5
CASSPTAPRDQETQYF
TGCGCCAGCAGCCCGACGGCCCCCAGGGATCAAGAGACCCAGTACTTC
>-|TRBD1|17|TRBV4-1|TRBJ2-1
CASSQGGAGGAFSEQFF
TGCGCCAGCAGCCAAGGGGGGGCAGGGGGCGCTTTTAGTGAGCAGTTCTTC
>-|-|15|TRBV6-5|TRBJ1-1
CASSYYTGRNTEAFF
TGTGCCAGCAGTTACTACACAGGGAGGAACACTGAAGCTTTCTTT
>few|-|15|TRBV28|TRBJ1-4
CASIPRLGRNEKLFF
TGTGCCAGCATACCCAGACTGGGGAGGAATGAAAAACTGTTTTTT
>-|TRBD2|17|TRBV9|TRBJ2-1
CASSPRTSGGLWAEQFF
TGTGCCAGCAGCCCCAGGACTAGCGGGGGTCTGTGGGCGGAGCAGTTCTTC
>-|-|14|TRBV2|TRBJ1-5
CASHYRDSNQPQHF
TGTGCCAGCCACTACAGGGATAGCAATCAGCCCCAGCATTTT
>-|-|15|TRBV28|TRBJ1-6
CASRGGGASNSPLHF
TGTGCCAGCAGGGGGGGAGGGGCAAGTAATTCACCCCTCCACTTT
>-|-|15|TRBV18|TRBJ1-2
CASSPNQGPNYGYTF
TGTGCCAGCTCACCAAATCAGGGTCCGAACTATGGCTACACCTTC
>-|TRBD2|14|TRBV4-3|TRBJ2-1
CASSQLAGGDEQFF
TGCGCCAGCAGCCAATTAGCGGGAGGCGATGAGCAGTTCTTC
>-|TRBD2|18|TRBV7-9|TRBJ2-5
CASNLVGLAGASQETQYF
TGTGCCAGCAACCTGGTCGGGCTAGCGGGAGCCAGCCAAGAGACCCAGTACTTC
>-|-|14|TRBV19|TRBJ1-6
CASPGGNSNSPLHF
TGTGCCAGTCCTGGGGGGAACAGCAATTCACCCCTCCACTTT
>-|TRBD2|19|TRBV27|TRBJ2-2
CASSSLGLAGGPSTGELFF
TGTGCCAGCAGTTCTCTTGGACTAGCGGGAGGGCCGAGTACCGGGGAGCTGTTTTTT
>-|-|16|TRBV24-1|TRBJ2-5
CATSDSQSRGGETQYF
TGTGCCACCAGTGATTCCCAGAGCAGGGGAGGGGAGACCCAGTACTTC
>few|-|14|TRBV28|TRBJ1-2
CASSLSSVNYGYTF
TGTGCCAGCAGTTTATCATCGGTGAACTATGGCTACACCTTC
>many|TRBD1|16|TRBV7-9|TRBJ2-7
CASSPLSAGQVGEQYF
TGTGCCAGCAGCCCCTTAAGTGCGGGACAGGTCGGCGAGCAGTACTTC
>-|TRBD2|16|TRBV28|TRBJ2-7
CASSPLSGRGSYEQYF
TGTGCCAGCAGTCCCTTAAGCGGGAGGGGATCCTACGAGCAGTACTTC
>-|TRBD2|13|TRBV28|TRBJ2-2
CASGGGNTGELFF
TGTGCCAGCGGGGGGGGTAACACCGGGGAGCTGTTTTTT
>-|TRBD2|15|TRBV4-2|TRBJ2-7
CASSQTETSEHGQYF
TGTGCCAGCAGCCAGACCGAGACTAGCGAGCACGGGCAGTACTTC
>-|TRBD1|16|TRBV11-2|TRBJ1-6
CASSQRTRDRSSPLHF
TGTGCCAGCAGCCAAAGAACTCGGGACAGGAGCTCACCCCTCCACTTT